This entry describes one TCR beta chain. The data were obtained in a study of blood T cell repertoires in COVID-19. The protocol was immunoSEQ multiplex PCR, while the TCRdb copy is restricted to in-frame clones and leaves out a portion. The profile shows around 300,000 clones, 80% to 95% of them singletons. CDR1 is SEHNR, CDR2 FQNEAQ, per germline (reference sequence). V shed 1 base and J shed 7 bases, with 17 bases lying between them. The CDR3 is 15 residues long. The genes are TRBV7-9 and TRBJ2-7; possibly TRBD2 for D (7 bases). This clonotype originated in a young woman with COVID-19, enrolled during active disease. The sample was peripheral blood. As DNA, the CDR3 is TGTGCCAGCAGCTTAGTTGAGGTCAGGGGAGGGGAGCAGTACTTC. Residues: CASSLVEVRGGEQYF.